The 16 T cell receptor beta chains listed next were all sequenced from one sample in a study of cytomegalovirus exposure and HLA in healthy donors. 60 Vbeta and 13 Jbeta primers were used in PCR. Produced via immunoSEQ multiplex PCR; TCRdb's table is partial and in-frame only. Of 150,000 to 190,000 clones listed, approximately 81% are singletons. The sample consisted of PBMCs. The receptor set was obtained from a woman between 18 and 29 years old in good health and CMV-seronegative.

Only a few counts were recorded for this clone. The chain couples TRBV5-1 to TRBJ1-6, with 8 bases that match TRBD1. This CDR3 has 14 amino acids. The V segment lost 5 bases and the J segment 9 bases; nucleotides outside the gene matches: 7. CDR1 and CDR2 (germline): SGHRS, YFSETQ. The DNA of the CDR3 is TGCGCCAGCAGTCGTGGACAGGGAAGTTCACCCCTCCACTTT. Encoded protein: CASSRGQGSSPLHF.

V gene TRBV27 combines with J gene TRBJ1-6, with TRBD1 identical over 9 bases. Germline V gene data show CDR1 as MNHEY and CDR2 as SMNVEV (reference sequence). This CDR3 is built from 16 residues. V shed 1 base and J 9 bases; nucleotides not matched to a gene: 7. The CDR3 loop reads CASSLWSRTGVSPLHF. Here the CDR3 DNA reads TGTGCCAGCAGTTTATGGTCACGGACAGGGGTTTCACCCCTCCACTTT.

The V and J genes are TRBV7-2 and TRBJ2-7; D is perhaps TRBD2 (6 bases). V was trimmed by 5 bases and J by 6 bases, leaving 14 bases between them. The CDR3 loop spans 13 amino acids. Germline CDR1 is SGHTA and CDR2 is FQGNSA. DNA of the CDR3: TGTGCCAGCAGCCTCCAGGAGGGTGGCGAGCAGTACTTC. Translation: CASSLQEGGEQYF.

This clone was seen only once. V and J are TRBV5-1 and TRBJ1-5; TRBD1 is a possible D gene (5 bases). The CDR3 loop spans 18 amino acids. Germline V CDR1 and CDR2: SGHRS, YFSETQ. Between the trimmed V and J ends, which lost 0 bases and 0 bases, there was a span of 16 bases. The CDR3 loop is CASSLVGGATYSNQPQHF. The CDR3 DNA reads TGCGCCAGCAGCTTGGTGGGAGGGGCGACTTATAGCAATCAGCCCCAGCATTTT.

The rearrangement uses TRBV4-1 and TRBJ2-2; 8 nucleotides match TRBD2. With V trimmed by 4 bases and J by 4 bases, 2 bases remained unmatched. This CDR3 region has 14 residues. Germline CDR1 is MGHRA and CDR2 is YSYEKL. The CDR3 sequence is CASSPGRGTGELFF. As DNA, the CDR3 is TGCGCCAGCAGCCCCGGGAGGGGCACCGGGGAGCTGTTTTTT.

The V and J genes are TRBV30 and TRBJ1-2, with TRBD1 matching over 9 bases. The CDR3 runs 16 residues. V shed 0 bases, J shed 4 bases, and the junction held 9 bases outside the gene matches. Germline loops: CDR1 GTSNPN, CDR2 SVGIG (reference sequence). Here the CDR3 reads CAWSVFRTGGGYGYTF. The CDR3 DNA is TGTGCCTGGAGTGTTTTCAGAACAGGGGGCGGCTATGGCTACACCTTC.

This sequence joins TRBV4-1 and TRBJ2-3; TRBD2 matches 12 bases. Germline CDR1 is MGHRA and CDR2 is YSYEKL. Trimming removed 0 bases from V and 1 base from J; junction bases left unmatched: 14. The CDR3 consists of 21 residues. The CDR3 nucleotides read TGCGCCAGCAGCCAAGATCCATTGCTAGCGGGGGGGCCAGTGGGCACAGATACGCAGTATTTT. Protein: CASSQDPLLAGGPVGTDTQYF.

The J gene is TRBJ2-5, the V gene TRBV10-3, with a weak D call TRBD2 (5 bases). CDR3 length equals 13 residues. With 8 bases removed from V and 0 bases from J, the gap between germline ends came to 10 bases. The V gene's germline CDR1 is ENHRY and CDR2 SYGVKD. The DNA of the CDR3 is TGTGCCATCGGAGCGGTCTACCAAGAGACCCAGTACTTC. This sequence encodes CAIGAVYQETQYF.

V usage is TRBV7-9 and J usage is TRBJ1-6; D is ambiguous. Germline CDR1 is SEHNR and CDR2 is FQNEAQ (reference sequence). CDR3 size: 15 residues. V was cut by 3 bases and J by 6 bases, with 12 bases left in between. CDR3 nucleotide sequence: TGTGCCAGCAGCTTTCTGCGGGCCCCTAATTCACCCCTCCACTTT. Translation gives CASSFLRAPNSPLHF.

This clone showed up just once. V and J are TRBV6-5 and TRBJ2-7, with D perhaps TRBD2 (6 bases). The germline V and J ends were trimmed by 6 bases and 2 bases, with 14 bases remaining between them. Per germline, CDR1 MNHEY and CDR2 SVGAGI. CDR3 length: 14 amino acids. This CDR3 is CASRQRLGPYEQYF. The CDR3, as DNA: TGTGCCAGCAGGCAGAGACTAGGCCCCTACGAGCAGTACTTC.

V is TRBV9 and J is TRBJ2-3; TRBD2 matches 10 bases. Germline V gene sequence: CDR1 SGDLS, CDR2 YYNGEE. V shed 0 bases, J shed 2 bases, and the junction held 9 bases outside the gene matches. The CDR3 runs 18 residues. CDR3 sequence reads: CASSVAGASGGFTDTQYF. CDR3 coding DNA: TGTGCCAGCAGCGTAGCAGGAGCTAGCGGGGGCTTCACAGATACGCAGTATTTT.

The chain recombines TRBV27 with TRBJ1-5; 8 nucleotides agree with TRBD1. J was trimmed by 0 bases and V by 5 bases; bases with no gene match: 0. The CDR3 sequence is 14 residues long. In germline, CDR1 is MNHEY, CDR2 SMNVEV (reference sequence). This chain's CDR3 is CASSQGASNQPQHF. The CDR3 DNA is TGTGCCAGCAGTCAGGGGGCTAGCAATCAGCCCCAGCATTTT.

The V gene is TRBV4-2, the J gene TRBJ1-5, with 7 bases identical to TRBD1. In germline, CDR1 is LGHNA, CDR2 YNFKEQ. The V and J ends lost 4 bases and 5 bases, in that order; junction bases with no gene match: 5. This CDR3 has 14 residues. DNA for the CDR3: TGTGCCAGCAGCCTCACAGGGGAACATCAGCCCCAGCATTTT. Translation: CASSLTGEHQPQHF.

CDR3 DNA sequence: TGTGCCACCAGCGCCACGACAGGGAAAGGCCAGCCCCAGCATTTT. It encodes CATSATTGKGQPQHF. The chain carries TRBV15 and TRBJ1-5, with 7 bases identical to TRBD1. There are 15 residues in the CDR3. Looked up from germline, CDR1 is LNHNV and CDR2 is YYDKDF (reference sequence). Trimming removed 5 bases from V and 7 bases from J; junction bases left unmatched: 11.

Points on this clone: One junction end disagrees with the germline gene, perhaps due to a read error. The same CDR3 can be traced to other DNA sequences in this sample. The gene calls are TRBV19 and TRBJ2-7; 8 positions agree with TRBD2. Germline V gene sequence: CDR1 LNHDA, CDR2 SQIVND (reference sequence). CDR3 length: 14 residues. In DNA, the CDR3 is TGTGCCAGTAGTTTGAGCGGGAGCTCCTACGAGCAGTATTTC. Its protein product is CASSLSGSSYEQYF. The full variable domain, with the rest looked up from reference TRBV19 and TRBJ2-7, is DGGITQSPKYLFRKEGQNVTLSCEQNLNHDAMYWYRQDPGQGLRLIYYSQIVNDFQKGDIAEGYSVSREKKESFPLTVTSAQKNPTAFYLCASSLSGSSYEQYFGPGTRLTVT.

This clone has ten or more counts. The chain joins TRBV2 to TRBJ1-1, with a weak D call TRBD1 (5 bases). This CDR3 spans 14 amino acids. Germline V lookup: CDR1 SNHLY, CDR2 FYNNEI. V dropped 3 bases and J dropped 5 bases, with 13 bases sitting between them. The CDR3 bases are TGTGCCAGCAGTGATGGGGGGATGAGGACTGAAGCTTTCTTT. Translation gives CASSDGGMRTEAFF.